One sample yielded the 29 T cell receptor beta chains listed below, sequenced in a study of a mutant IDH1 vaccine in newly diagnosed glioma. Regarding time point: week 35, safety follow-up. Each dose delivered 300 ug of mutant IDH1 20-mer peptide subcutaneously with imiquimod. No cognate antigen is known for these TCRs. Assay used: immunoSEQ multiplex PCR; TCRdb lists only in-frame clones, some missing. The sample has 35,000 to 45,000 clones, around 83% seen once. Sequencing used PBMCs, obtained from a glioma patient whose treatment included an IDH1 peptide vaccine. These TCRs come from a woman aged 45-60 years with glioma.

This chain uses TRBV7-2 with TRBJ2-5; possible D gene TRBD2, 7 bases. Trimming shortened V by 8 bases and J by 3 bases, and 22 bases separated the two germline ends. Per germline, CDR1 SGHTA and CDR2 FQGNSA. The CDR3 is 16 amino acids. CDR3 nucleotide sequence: TGTGCCAGCGGACTCGGGGGGCTGCCCTACGAAGAGACCCAGTACTTC. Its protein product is CASGLGGLPYEETQYF.

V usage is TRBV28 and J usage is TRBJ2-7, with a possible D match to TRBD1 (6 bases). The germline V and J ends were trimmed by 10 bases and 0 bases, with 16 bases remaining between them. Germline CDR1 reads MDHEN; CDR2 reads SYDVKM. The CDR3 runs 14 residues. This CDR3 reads CATKPQGSSYEQYF. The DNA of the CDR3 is TGTGCCACCAAGCCACAGGGTAGCTCCTACGAGCAGTACTTC.

The CDR3 DNA follows: TGCGCCAGCAGCTTGGTGGGGGCTAGCAGCGAGGAGCAGTTCTTC. Translation gives CASSLVGASSEEQFF. The chain has TRBV5-1 and TRBJ2-1; possibly TRBD1 for D (6 bases). Trimming removed 0 bases from V and 10 bases from J, with 17 bases in between. CDR3 length: 15 residues. In germline, CDR1 is SGHRS, CDR2 YFSETQ.

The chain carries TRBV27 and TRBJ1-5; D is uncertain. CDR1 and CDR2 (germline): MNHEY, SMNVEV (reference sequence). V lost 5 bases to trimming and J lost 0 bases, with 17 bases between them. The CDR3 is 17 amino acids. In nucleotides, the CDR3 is TGTGCCAGCAGTCGTACCGGGGTGGTTGGTAGCAATCAGCCCCAGCATTTT. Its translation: CASSRTGVVGSNQPQHF.

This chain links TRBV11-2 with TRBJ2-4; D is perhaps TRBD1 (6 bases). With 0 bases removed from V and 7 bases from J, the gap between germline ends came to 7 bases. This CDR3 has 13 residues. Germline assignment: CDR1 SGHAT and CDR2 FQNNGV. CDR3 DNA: TGTGCCAGCAGCTTAGAGGGGGCGAACATTCAGTACTTC. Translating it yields CASSLEGANIQYF.

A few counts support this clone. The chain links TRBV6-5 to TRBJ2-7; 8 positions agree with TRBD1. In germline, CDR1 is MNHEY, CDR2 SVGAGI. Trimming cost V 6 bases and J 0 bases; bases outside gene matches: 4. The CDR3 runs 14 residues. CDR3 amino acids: CASSIDRGSYEQYF. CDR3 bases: TGTGCCAGCAGCATTGACAGGGGCTCCTACGAGCAGTACTTC.

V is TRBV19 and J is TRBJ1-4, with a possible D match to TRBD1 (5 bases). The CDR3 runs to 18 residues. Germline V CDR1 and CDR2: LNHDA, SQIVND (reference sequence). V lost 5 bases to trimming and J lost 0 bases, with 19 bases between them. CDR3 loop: CASSSPGTAPTTNEKLFF. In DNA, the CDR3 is TGTGCCAGTAGTTCCCCCGGGACTGCCCCTACAACTAATGAAAAACTGTTTTTT.

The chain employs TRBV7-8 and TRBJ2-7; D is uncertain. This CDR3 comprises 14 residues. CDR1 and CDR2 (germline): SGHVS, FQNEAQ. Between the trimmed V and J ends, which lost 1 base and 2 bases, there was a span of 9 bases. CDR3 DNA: TGTGCCAGCAGCTTAGTAGTCGGAACCTACGAGCAGTACTTC. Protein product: CASSLVVGTYEQYF.

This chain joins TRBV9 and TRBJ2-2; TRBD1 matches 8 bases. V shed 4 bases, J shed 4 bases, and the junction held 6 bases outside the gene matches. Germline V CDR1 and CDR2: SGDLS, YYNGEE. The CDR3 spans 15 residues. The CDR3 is CASSFGQGATGELFF. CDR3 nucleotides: TGTGCCAGCAGCTTTGGACAGGGCGCCACCGGGGAGCTGTTTTTT. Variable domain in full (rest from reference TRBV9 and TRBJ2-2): DSGVTQTPKHLITATGQRVTLRCSPRSGDLSVYWYQQSLDQGLQFLIQYYNGEERAKGNILERFSAQQFPDLHSELNLSSLELGDSALYFCASSFGQGATGELFFGEGSRLTVL.

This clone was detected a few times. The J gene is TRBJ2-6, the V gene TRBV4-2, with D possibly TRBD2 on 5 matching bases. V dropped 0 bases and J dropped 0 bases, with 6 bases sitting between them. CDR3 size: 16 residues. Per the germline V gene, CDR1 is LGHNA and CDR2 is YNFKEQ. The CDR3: CASSQDGSSGANVLTF. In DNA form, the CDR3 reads TGTGCCAGCAGCCAAGATGGGAGCTCTGGGGCCAACGTCCTGACTTTC.

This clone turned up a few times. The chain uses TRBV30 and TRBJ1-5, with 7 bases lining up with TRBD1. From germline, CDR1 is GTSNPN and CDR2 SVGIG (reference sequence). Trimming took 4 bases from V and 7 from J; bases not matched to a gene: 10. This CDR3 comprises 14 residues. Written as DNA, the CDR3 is TGTGCCTGGAACCAGGGAGGGGGCGGCCAGCCCCAGCATTTT. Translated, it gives CAWNQGGGGQPQHF.

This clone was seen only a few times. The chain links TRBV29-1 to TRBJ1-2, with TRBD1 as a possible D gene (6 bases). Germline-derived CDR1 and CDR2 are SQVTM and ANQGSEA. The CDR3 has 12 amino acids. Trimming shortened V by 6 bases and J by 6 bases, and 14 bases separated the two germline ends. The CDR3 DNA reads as TGCAGCGTGGGAGGGGGGGTGGATGGCTACACCTTC. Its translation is CSVGGGVDGYTF.

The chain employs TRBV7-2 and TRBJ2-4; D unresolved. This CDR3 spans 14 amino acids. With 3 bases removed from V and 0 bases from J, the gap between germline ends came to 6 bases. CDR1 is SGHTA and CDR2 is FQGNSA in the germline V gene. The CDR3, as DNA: TGTGCCAGCAGCTTCGAGGTAGCCAAAAACATTCAGTACTTC. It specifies CASSFEVAKNIQYF.

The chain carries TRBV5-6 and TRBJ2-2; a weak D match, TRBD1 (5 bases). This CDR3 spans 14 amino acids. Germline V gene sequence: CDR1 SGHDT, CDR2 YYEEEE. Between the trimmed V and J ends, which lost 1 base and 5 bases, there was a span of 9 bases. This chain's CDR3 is CASSLQGWTGELFF. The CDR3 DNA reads TGTGCCAGCAGCTTGCAGGGATGGACCGGGGAGCTGTTTTTT.

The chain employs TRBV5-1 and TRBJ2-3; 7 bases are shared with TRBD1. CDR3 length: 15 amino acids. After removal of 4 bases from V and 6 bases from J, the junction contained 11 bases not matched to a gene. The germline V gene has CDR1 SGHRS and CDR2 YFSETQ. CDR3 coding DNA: TGCGCCAGCAGCCCCCGTACAGGGGTCCGGGATACGCAGTATTTT. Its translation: CASSPRTGVRDTQYF.

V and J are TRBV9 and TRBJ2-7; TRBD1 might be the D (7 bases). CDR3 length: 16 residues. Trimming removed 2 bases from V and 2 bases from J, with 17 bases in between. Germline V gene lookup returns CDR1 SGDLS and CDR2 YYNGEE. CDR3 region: CASSVGGQLFPYEQYF. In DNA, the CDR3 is TGTGCCAGCAGCGTGGGGGGACAGTTGTTTCCCTACGAGCAGTACTTC.

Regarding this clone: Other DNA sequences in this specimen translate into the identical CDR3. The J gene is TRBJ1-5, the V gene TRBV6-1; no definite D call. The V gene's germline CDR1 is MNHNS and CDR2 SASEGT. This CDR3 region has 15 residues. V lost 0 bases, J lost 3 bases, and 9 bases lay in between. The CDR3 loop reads CASSEAGFPNQPQHF. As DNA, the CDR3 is TGTGCCAGCAGTGAAGCCGGGTTCCCCAATCAGCCCCAGCATTTT.

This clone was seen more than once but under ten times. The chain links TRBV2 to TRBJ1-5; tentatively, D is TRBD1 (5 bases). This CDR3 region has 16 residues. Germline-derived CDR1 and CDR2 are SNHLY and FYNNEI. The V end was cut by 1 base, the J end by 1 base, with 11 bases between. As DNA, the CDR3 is TGTGCCAGCAGTGAAGTGTCAGGGAGAAGCAATCAGCCCCAGCATTTT. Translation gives CASSEVSGRSNQPQHF.

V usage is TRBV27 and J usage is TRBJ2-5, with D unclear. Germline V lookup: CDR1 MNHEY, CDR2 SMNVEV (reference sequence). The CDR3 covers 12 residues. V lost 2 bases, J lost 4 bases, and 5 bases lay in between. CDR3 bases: TGTGCCAGCAGTTTAAAGGGAGAGACCCAGTACTTC. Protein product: CASSLKGETQYF.

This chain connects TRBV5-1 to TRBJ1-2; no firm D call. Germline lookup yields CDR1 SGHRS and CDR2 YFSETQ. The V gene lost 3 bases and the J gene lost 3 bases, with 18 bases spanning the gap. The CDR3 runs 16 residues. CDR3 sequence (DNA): TGCGCCAGCAGCTCGAATTACGTACAGAGCTACTATGGCTACACCTTC. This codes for CASSSNYVQSYYGYTF.

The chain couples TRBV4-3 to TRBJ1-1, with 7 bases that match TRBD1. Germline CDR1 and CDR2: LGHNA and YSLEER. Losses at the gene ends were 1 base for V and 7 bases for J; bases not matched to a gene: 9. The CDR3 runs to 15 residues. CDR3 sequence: CASSQAYRGAGEAFF. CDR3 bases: TGCGCCAGCAGCCAAGCGTACAGGGGTGCCGGTGAAGCTTTCTTT.

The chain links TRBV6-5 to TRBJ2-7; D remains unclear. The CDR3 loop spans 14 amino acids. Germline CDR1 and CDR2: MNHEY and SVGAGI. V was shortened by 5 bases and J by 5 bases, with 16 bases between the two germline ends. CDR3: CASSNRLSLHEQYF. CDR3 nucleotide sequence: TGTGCCAGCAGTAACCGACTGTCCCTGCACGAGCAGTACTTC.

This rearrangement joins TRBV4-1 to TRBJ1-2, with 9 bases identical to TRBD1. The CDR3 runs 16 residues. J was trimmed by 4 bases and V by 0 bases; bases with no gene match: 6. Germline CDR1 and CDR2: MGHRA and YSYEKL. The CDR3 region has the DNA TGCGCCAGCAGCCAAGATCAGACAGGGGGTAGCTATGGCTACACCTTC. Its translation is CASSQDQTGGSYGYTF.

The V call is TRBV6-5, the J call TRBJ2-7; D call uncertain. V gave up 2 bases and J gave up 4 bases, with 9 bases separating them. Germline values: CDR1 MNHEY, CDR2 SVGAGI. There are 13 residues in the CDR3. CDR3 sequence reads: CASSYPPGYEQYF. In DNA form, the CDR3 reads TGTGCCAGCAGTTACCCCCCCGGGTACGAGCAGTACTTC.

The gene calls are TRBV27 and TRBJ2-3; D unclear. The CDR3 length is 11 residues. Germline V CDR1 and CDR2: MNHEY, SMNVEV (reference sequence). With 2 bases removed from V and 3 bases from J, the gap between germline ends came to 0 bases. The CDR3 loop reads CASSLTDTQYF. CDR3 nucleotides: TGTGCCAGCAGTTTAACAGATACGCAGTATTTT.

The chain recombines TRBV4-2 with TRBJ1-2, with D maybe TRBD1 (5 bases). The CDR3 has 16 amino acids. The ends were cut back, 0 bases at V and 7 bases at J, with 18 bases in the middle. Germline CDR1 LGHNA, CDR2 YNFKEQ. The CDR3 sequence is CASSQEGGGLLGGYTF. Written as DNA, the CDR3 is TGTGCCAGCAGCCAAGAGGGGGGAGGGTTGCTAGGTGGCTACACCTTC.

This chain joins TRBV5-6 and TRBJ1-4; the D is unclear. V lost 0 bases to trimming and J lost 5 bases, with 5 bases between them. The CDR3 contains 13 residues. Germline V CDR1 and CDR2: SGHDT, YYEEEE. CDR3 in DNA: TGTGCCAGCAGCTTGGGTCTAAATGAAAAACTGTTTTTT. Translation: CASSLGLNEKLFF.

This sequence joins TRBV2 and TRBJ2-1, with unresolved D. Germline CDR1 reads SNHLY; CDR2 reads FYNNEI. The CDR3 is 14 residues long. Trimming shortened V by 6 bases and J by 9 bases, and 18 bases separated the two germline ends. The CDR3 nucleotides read TGTGCCAGCAGCCCAACCTCTAAATACGGTGAGCAGTTCTTC. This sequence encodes CASSPTSKYGEQFF.

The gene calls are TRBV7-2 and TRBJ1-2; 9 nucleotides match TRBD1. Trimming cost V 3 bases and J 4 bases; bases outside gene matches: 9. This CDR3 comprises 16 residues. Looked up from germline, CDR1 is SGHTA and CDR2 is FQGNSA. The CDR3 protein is CASSLGQGQSGYGYTF. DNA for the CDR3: TGTGCCAGCAGCTTGGGACAGGGTCAAAGTGGCTATGGCTACACCTTC.